One and the same sample provided the 14 T cell receptor beta chains below, sequenced in a study of blood T cell repertoires in COVID-19. Produced via immunoSEQ multiplex PCR; TCRdb's table is partial and in-frame only. The sample holds about 500,000 clones, 85% to 90% seen once. The sequenced material came from peripheral blood. Source of these receptors: a woman in her forties or fifties with COVID-19, enrolled during active disease.

This chain uses TRBV7-8 with TRBJ2-3, with TRBD2 matching over 10 bases. CDR3 size: 16 residues. The ends lost 1 base at V and 3 bases at J; junction bases unmatched: 4. Germline CDR1 is SGHVS and CDR2 is FQNEAQ. The CDR3 DNA reads as TGTGCCAGCAGCTTAGATTCAGCGGGGGGGACAGATACGCAGTATTTT. Translated: CASSLDSAGGTDTQYF.

The chain is built from TRBV7-9 and TRBJ2-7, with 7 bases fitting TRBD2. Germline V gene sequence: CDR1 SEHNR, CDR2 FQNEAQ (reference sequence). The CDR3 consists of 14 residues. V was clipped by 4 bases and J by 1 base; unmatched bases: 4. CDR3 sequence reads: CASSSTGGSYEQYF. Written as DNA, the CDR3 is TGTGCCAGCAGCTCCACCGGGGGGTCCTACGAGCAGTACTTC.

The rearrangement uses TRBV30 and TRBJ1-2; 10 nucleotides match TRBD1. The V gene's germline CDR1 is GTSNPN and CDR2 SVGIG (reference sequence). The CDR3 is made up of 15 amino acids. The ends lost 2 bases at V and 0 bases at J; junction bases unmatched: 3. CDR3 sequence reads: CAWSPGTGANYGYTF. The CDR3 DNA follows: TGTGCCTGGAGTCCCGGGACAGGGGCTAACTATGGCTACACCTTC.

The V call is TRBV6-5, the J call TRBJ1-6; no reliable D call. With 0 bases removed from V and 8 bases from J, the gap between germline ends came to 11 bases. CDR3 length: 15 amino acids. The germline CDR1 and CDR2 sequences are MNHEY and SVGAGI. The CDR3 sequence is CASSYSIGVDSPLHF. The DNA for the CDR3 is TGTGCCAGCAGTTACTCGATCGGGGTCGATTCACCCCTCCACTTT.

The rearrangement links TRBV9 to TRBJ1-4; weak D call: TRBD1 (5 bases). Deletions cut 4 bases from V and 6 bases from J, with 10 bases between. The CDR3 covers 13 residues. Germline CDR1 SGDLS, CDR2 YYNGEE. CDR3 protein: CASSRGTDEKLFF. DNA for the CDR3: TGTGCCAGCAGCCGAGGGACTGATGAAAAACTGTTTTTT. The whole variable domain, remainder taken from reference TRBV9 and TRBJ1-4, is DSGVTQTPKHLITATGQRVTLRCSPRSGDLSVYWYQQSLDQGLQFLIQYYNGEERAKGNILERFSAQQFPDLHSELNLSSLELGDSALYFCASSRGTDEKLFFGSGTQLSVL.

The rearrangement uses TRBV27 and TRBJ1-5; D may be TRBD1 (5 bases). CDR1 is MNHEY, CDR2 SMNVEV, per germline (reference sequence). V lost 11 bases and J lost 4, with 21 bases in between. The CDR3 is 15 amino acids. The CDR3 spells CASASEGAGNQPQHF. Here the CDR3 DNA reads TGTGCCTCAGCGTCGGAAGGGGCCGGGAATCAGCCCCAGCATTTT.

This chain's CDR3 is CASSLDRPGAPANYGYTF. CDR3 DNA: TGTGCCAGCAGCTTAGATCGTCCAGGCGCCCCGGCTAACTATGGCTACACCTTC. The V call is TRBV7-6, the J call TRBJ1-2; unclear D gene. CDR3 length: 18 residues. The V and J ends lost 1 base and 0 bases respectively, with 18 bases between them. CDR1 and CDR2 (germline): SGHVS, FNYEAQ.

The V gene is TRBV9, the J gene TRBJ1-2, with D perhaps TRBD1 (5 bases). The V end lost 0 bases, the J end lost 2 bases, and 11 bases lay between the germline ends. This CDR3 region has 15 residues. CDR1 and CDR2 (germline): SGDLS, YYNGEE. The CDR3 sequence: CASSVGQGGNYGYTF. CDR3 in DNA: TGTGCCAGCAGCGTAGGTCAGGGTGGAAACTATGGCTACACCTTC.

The V and J genes are TRBV5-1 and TRBJ2-2, with D maybe TRBD2 (6 bases). CDR3 length: 13 amino acids. Germline CDR1 SGHRS, CDR2 YFSETQ. The germline V and J ends were trimmed by 4 bases and 6 bases, with 10 bases remaining between them. The DNA of the CDR3 is TGCGCCAGCAGCACCCGCGGGGCCGGGGAGCTGTTTTTT. Translating it yields CASSTRGAGELFF.

This chain connects TRBV2 to TRBJ1-5; no clear D. The CDR3 is 15 amino acids. Germline CDR1 and CDR2: SNHLY and FYNNEI. V lost 6 bases and J lost 3, with 15 bases in between. DNA for the CDR3: TGTGCCAGCAGAGAGATGCGCACTGACAATCAGCCCCAGCATTTT. Translating gives CASREMRTDNQPQHF.

The chain combines TRBV19 with TRBJ2-2; 8 bases fit TRBD1. With 6 bases clipped from V and 2 bases from J, the junction kept 5 bases outside the gene matches. Looked up from germline, CDR1 is LNHDA and CDR2 is SQIVND (reference sequence). The CDR3 runs to 15 residues. Here the CDR3 reads CASRRQGTNTGELFF. In nucleotides, the CDR3 is TGTGCCAGTAGACGACAGGGGACAAACACCGGGGAGCTGTTTTTT.

The chain is built from TRBV18 and TRBJ2-3; tentative D call: TRBD1 (6 bases). The V end was cut by 1 base, the J end by 2 bases, with 10 bases between. Germline V CDR1 and CDR2: KGHSH, LQKENI. The CDR3 is 15 amino acids. The CDR3 DNA reads as TGTGCCAGCTCACCACGGACAGTAAACACAGATACGCAGTATTTT. Its protein is CASSPRTVNTDTQYF.

The CDR3 protein is CASTPSLGEQFF. The CDR3 nucleotides read TGTGCCAGCACCCCTAGCCTCGGGGAGCAGTTCTTC. The V and J genes are TRBV12-3 or TRBV12-4 and TRBJ2-1; D is perhaps TRBD2 (5 bases). The V gene lost 7 bases and the J gene lost 10 bases, with 14 bases spanning the gap. The CDR3 sequence is 12 residues long.

J is TRBJ2-6 and V is TRBV5-5, with 7 bases fitting TRBD1. V lost 4 bases, J lost 4 bases, and 11 bases stayed unmatched. Germline V gene data show CDR1 as SGHKS and CDR2 as YYEKEE (reference sequence). This CDR3 is 17 amino acids long. DNA of the CDR3: TGTGCCAGCAGCGGTGGCTTCGGGACAGCCGGGGCCAACGTCCTGACTTTC. Translating it yields CASSGGFGTAGANVLTF.